This T cell receptor (beta chain) emerged from a study of monozygotic twins with inflammatory bowel disease. TCRdb reprocessed the 5' RACE reads; each CDR3 protein has one entry and no DNA is given. The sample has about 99,000 distinct CDR3 sequences, and its top ten clones hold roughly 1.8%. The CDR3 sequence is 14 residues long. Per the germline V gene, CDR1 is LNHDA and CDR2 is SQIVND (reference sequence). Blood (2.5 ml) was collected from every donor individually. The source material was blood. This clonotype originated in a human donor with ulcerative colitis or Crohn's disease, or a healthy co-twin of an affected twin (not recorded which). The chain uses TRBV19 and TRBJ2-1; TCRdb gives TRBD1 as the D gene, but with no DNA this cannot be confirmed. CDR3 residues: CASSTRQVWNEQFF.